Each of the 5 T cell receptor beta chains below was sequenced from the same sample in a study of control samples from healthy donors and cancer patients. Here immunoSEQ multiplex PCR was the method, and the copy in TCRdb shows in-frame clones only, minus some. This sample has some 150,000 clones, with roughly nine tenths found just once. Sequencing used blood. The receptor set was obtained from a man aged 25 to 45 in good health.

This chain connects TRBV29-1 to TRBJ1-1; possibly TRBD1 for D (5 bases). Trimming stripped 5 bases from V and 3 bases from J, with 10 bases between. Germline CDR1 SQVTM, CDR2 ANQGSEA. The CDR3 sequence is 12 residues long. The CDR3 sequence: CSVQGSDTEAFF. Here the CDR3 DNA reads TGCAGCGTTCAGGGCTCGGACACTGAAGCTTTCTTT.

The CDR3 loop reads CASSTTGQAPSYEQYF. The CDR3, as DNA: TGTGCCAGCAGCACAACCGGACAGGCACCTTCCTACGAGCAGTACTTC. The V gene is TRBV9, the J gene TRBJ2-7; 7 bases fit TRBD1. CDR3 length: 16 residues. The V and J ends lost 4 bases and 1 base, in that order; junction bases with no gene match: 11. The germline gives CDR1 SGDLS, CDR2 YYNGEE.

This clone was recorded a few times. The V gene is TRBV4-1, the J gene TRBJ2-1; the match to TRBD2 covers 12 bases. Germline V lookup: CDR1 MGHRA, CDR2 YSYEKL. Trimming took 4 bases from V and 1 from J; bases not matched to a gene: 5. This CDR3 has 17 residues. The CDR3 nucleotides read TGCGCCAGCAGCCCCCCCACTAGCGGGGGGTCCTACAATGAGCAGTTCTTC. As protein: CASSPPTSGGSYNEQFF.

V usage is TRBV27 and J usage is TRBJ2-2; D gene uncertain. The CDR3 is made up of 12 amino acids. Trimming took off 8 bases at V and 2 bases at J, with 6 bases between the two ends. CDR1 is MNHEY, CDR2 SMNVEV, per germline (reference sequence). The CDR3 loop reads CASRLNTGELFF. The CDR3 region has the DNA TGTGCCAGCCGGCTAAACACCGGGGAGCTGTTTTTT.

The chain uses TRBV6-5 and TRBJ1-5; D gene unclear. Germline CDR1 is MNHEY and CDR2 is SVGAGI. Trimming stripped 6 bases from V and 4 bases from J, with 10 bases between. The CDR3 consists of 13 residues. The CDR3 reads CASRTRANQPQHF. CDR3 DNA: TGTGCCAGCAGAACTAGGGCGAATCAGCCCCAGCATTTT.